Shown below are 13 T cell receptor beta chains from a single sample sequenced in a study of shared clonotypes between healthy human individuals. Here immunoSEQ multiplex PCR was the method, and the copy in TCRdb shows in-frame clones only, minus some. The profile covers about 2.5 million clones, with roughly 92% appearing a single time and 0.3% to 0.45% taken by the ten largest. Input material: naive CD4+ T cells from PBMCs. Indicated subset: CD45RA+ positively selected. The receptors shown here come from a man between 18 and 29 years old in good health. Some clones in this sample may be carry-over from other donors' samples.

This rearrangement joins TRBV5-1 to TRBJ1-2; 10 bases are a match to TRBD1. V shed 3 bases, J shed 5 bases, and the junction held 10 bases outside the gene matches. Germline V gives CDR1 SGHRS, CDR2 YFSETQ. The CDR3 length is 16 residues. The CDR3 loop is CASSSETGGVWYGYTF. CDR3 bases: TGCGCCAGCAGCTCAGAGACAGGGGGCGTTTGGTATGGCTACACCTTC.

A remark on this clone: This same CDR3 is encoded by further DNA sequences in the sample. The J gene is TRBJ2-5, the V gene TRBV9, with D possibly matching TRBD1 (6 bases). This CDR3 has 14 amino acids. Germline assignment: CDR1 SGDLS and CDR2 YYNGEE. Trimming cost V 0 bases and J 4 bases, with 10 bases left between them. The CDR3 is CASSVGTGSETQYF. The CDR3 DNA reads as TGTGCCAGCAGCGTAGGTACAGGGTCAGAGACCCAGTACTTC. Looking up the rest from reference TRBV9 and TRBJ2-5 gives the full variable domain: DSGVTQTPKHLITATGQRVTLRCSPRSGDLSVYWYQQSLDQGLQFLIQYYNGEERAKGNILERFSAQQFPDLHSELNLSSLELGDSALYFCASSVGTGSETQYFGPGTRLLVL.

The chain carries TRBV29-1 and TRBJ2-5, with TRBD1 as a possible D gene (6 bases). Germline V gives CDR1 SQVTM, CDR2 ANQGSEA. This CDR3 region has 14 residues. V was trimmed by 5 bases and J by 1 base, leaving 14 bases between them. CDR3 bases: TGCAGCGTTCCCCGGGACACTAGCCAAGAGACCCAGTACTTC. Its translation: CSVPRDTSQETQYF.

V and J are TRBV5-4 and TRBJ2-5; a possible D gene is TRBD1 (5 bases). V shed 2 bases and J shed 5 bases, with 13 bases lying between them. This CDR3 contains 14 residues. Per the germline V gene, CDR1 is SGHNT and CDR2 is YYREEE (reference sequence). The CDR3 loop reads CASSFMATDETQYF. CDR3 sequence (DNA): TGTGCCAGCAGCTTTATGGCGACAGATGAGACCCAGTACTTC.

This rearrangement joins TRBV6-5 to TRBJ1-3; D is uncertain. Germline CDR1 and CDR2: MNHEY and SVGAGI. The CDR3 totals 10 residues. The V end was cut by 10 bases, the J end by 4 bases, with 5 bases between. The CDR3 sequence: CATYGNTIYF. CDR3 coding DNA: TGTGCCACCTACGGAAACACCATATATTTT.

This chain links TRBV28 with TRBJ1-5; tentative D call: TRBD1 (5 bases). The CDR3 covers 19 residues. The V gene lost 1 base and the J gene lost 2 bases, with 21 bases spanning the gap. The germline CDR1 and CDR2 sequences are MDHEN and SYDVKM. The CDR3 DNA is TGTGCCAGCAGTTTATTCCCCGTGGCCGGGGCCGGTGGCAATCAGCCCCAGCATTTT. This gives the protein CASSLFPVAGAGGNQPQHF.

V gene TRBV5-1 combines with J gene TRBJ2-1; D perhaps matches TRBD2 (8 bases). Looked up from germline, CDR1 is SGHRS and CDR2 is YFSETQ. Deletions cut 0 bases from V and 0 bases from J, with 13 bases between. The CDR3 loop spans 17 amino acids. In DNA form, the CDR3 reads TGCGCCAGCAGCTTGGGTCGGGAGGGGGCCTCCTACAATGAGCAGTTCTTC. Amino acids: CASSLGREGASYNEQFF. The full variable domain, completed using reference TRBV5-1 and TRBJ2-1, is KAGVTQTPRYLIKTRGQQVTLSCSPISGHRSVSWYQQTPGQGLQFLFEYFSETQRNKGNFPGRFSGRQFSNSRSEMNVSTLELGDSALYLCASSLGREGASYNEQFFGPGTRLTVL.

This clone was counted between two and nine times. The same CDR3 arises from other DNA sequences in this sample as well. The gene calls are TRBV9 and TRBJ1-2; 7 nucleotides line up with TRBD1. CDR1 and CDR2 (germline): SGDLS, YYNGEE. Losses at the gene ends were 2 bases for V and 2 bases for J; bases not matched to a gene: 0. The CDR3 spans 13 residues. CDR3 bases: TGTGCCAGCAGCGTGGACAGGAACTATGGCTACACCTTC. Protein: CASSVDRNYGYTF.

The CDR3 DNA follows: TGTGCCAGTAGTATAACGGGAATCCGGTTCTTC. It is translated as CASSITGIRFF. The chain links TRBV19 to TRBJ2-1, with D possibly being TRBD2 (5 bases). Trimming stripped 2 bases from V and 15 bases from J, with 11 bases between. CDR1 LNHDA and CDR2 SQIVND come from the germline V gene (reference sequence). The CDR3 is 11 residues long.

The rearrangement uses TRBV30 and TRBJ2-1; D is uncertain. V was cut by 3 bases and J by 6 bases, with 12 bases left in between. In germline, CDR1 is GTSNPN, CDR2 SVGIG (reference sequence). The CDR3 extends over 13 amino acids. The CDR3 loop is CAWSNWVTNEQFF. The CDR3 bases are TGTGCCTGGAGCAACTGGGTAACCAATGAGCAGTTCTTC.

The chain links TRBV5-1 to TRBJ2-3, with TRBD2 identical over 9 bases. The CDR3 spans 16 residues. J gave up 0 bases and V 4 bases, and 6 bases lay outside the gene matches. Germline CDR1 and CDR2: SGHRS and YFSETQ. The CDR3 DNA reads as TGCGCCAGCAGCCAGACTAGCGGATTTAGCACAGATACGCAGTATTTT. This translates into CASSQTSGFSTDTQYF.

This CDR3 reads CASSADRGAPQHF. CDR3 sequence (DNA): TGCGCCAGCAGCGCGGACAGGGGGGCGCCCCAGCATTTT. The chain combines TRBV5-1 with TRBJ1-5, with 10 bases that match TRBD1. Germline lookup yields CDR1 SGHRS and CDR2 YFSETQ. J gave up 9 bases and V 4 bases, and 4 bases lay outside the gene matches. CDR3 length: 13 residues.

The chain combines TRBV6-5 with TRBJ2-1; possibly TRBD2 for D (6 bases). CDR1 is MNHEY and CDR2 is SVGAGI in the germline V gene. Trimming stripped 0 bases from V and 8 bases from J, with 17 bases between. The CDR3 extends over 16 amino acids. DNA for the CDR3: TGTGCCAGCAGTTACTCCGGGACCGCCGGGAGCTATGAGCAGTTCTTC. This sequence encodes CASSYSGTAGSYEQFF.